The 8 T cell receptor beta chains below were found in one sample sequenced in a study of prognosis after radiotherapy for stage I lung cancer. It was by two-round multiplex PCR that TCR beta CDR3 was amplified from genomic DNA. First-round PCR, the initial amplification, used primers specific to each TRBV and TRBJ gene. TCRdb processed the multiplex PCR reads anew with MiXCR; each CDR3 protein has one entry. The data show fewer than 25,000 distinct CDR3 sequences, roughly 39% seen once. The sample here was PBMCs, taken before or after stereotactic body radiation therapy (not recorded which). The receptors shown here come from a donor aged 50 or older with non-small cell lung cancer.

Concerning this clonotype: Just one base apart from a much larger clone, this may be a read error. This rearrangement joins TRBV20-1 to TRBJ2-4; D uncertain. This CDR3 region has 12 residues. V was shortened by 1 base and J by 10 bases, with 11 bases between the two germline ends. Germline V CDR1 and CDR2: DFQATT, SNEGSKA (reference sequence). Here the CDR3 DNA reads TGCAGTGCTAGAGGGTTAGAGGAAATTCAGTACTTC. Translating gives CSARGLEEIQYF.

In its sample, this clonotype was seen many times. One base away lies a much larger clone, so this may be a sequencing read error. The chain couples TRBV4-2 to TRBJ2-2; TRBD2 is a possible D gene (5 bases). CDR1 is LGHNA, CDR2 YNFKEQ, per germline. The CDR3 contains 15 residues. CDR3 DNA sequence: TGTGCCAGCAACCAAGATGTCGGGGTCACCGGGGAGCTGTTTTTT. Translated, it gives CASNQDVGVTGELFF.

A remark on this clonotype: Sequence at one end of the junction differs from germline and may be a read error. The V gene is TRBV12-3 or TRBV12-4, the J gene TRBJ1-5; D might be TRBD1 (5 bases). The CDR3 has 14 residues. The DNA of the CDR3 is TGTGCCAGCATGGACGACAGCTCCAATCATCCCCAGCATTTT. Its translation: CASMDDSSNHPQHF.

Comments on this clonotype: A far more abundant clone sits one base away, making this likely a read error. V gene TRBV6-4 combines with J gene TRBJ2-2; TRBD1 agrees at 8 bases. Germline CDR1 MRHNA, CDR2 SNTAGT. The J segment lost 4 bases and the V segment lost 4 bases, leaving 5 bases of the junction unmatched. The CDR3 consists of 15 residues. The CDR3 DNA reads TGTGCCAGCAGTGGGGGACAGGTCGCCACCGGGGAGCTGTTTTTT. Protein product: CASSGGQVATGELFF.

The V gene is TRBV7-9, the J gene TRBJ2-5, with a weak D call TRBD2 (6 bases). Per germline, CDR1 SEHNR and CDR2 FQNEAQ (reference sequence). This CDR3 is 17 amino acids long. Between the trimmed V and J ends, which lost 1 base and 8 bases, there was a span of 23 bases. CDR3 nucleotides: TGTGCCAGCAGCTTAGGGGGGATGGCGGGATCGGCATATACCCAGTACTTC. This sequence encodes CASSLGGMAGSAYTQYF.

This clonotype was seen at least ten times. This rearrangement joins TRBV30 to TRBJ2-7; unclear D gene. CDR1 is GTSNPN, CDR2 SVGIG, per germline (reference sequence). The CDR3 sequence is 14 residues long. The V gene lost 0 bases and the J gene lost 2 bases, with 11 bases spanning the gap. CDR3 residues: CAWSVYGEPYEQYF. CDR3 in DNA: TGTGCCTGGAGTGTATACGGCGAGCCCTACGAGCAGTACTTC.

Turning to this clonotype: Germline is not matched at one junction end, which may reflect a read error. The V and J genes are TRBV27 and TRBJ2-7; 7 bases line up with TRBD1. The germline CDR1 and CDR2 sequences are MNHEY and SMNVEV (reference sequence). CDR3 size: 14 residues. This CDR3 reads CANSTDRASYEQYF. The CDR3 nucleotides are TGTGCCAACAGTACCGACAGGGCCTCCTACGAGCAGTACTTC.

This clonotype was seen ten or more times. The junction shows a germline mismatch at one end, possibly a read error. The V call is TRBV6-1, the J call TRBJ1-2; possible D gene TRBD1, 5 bases. The CDR3 has 13 amino acids. CDR1 and CDR2 (germline): MNHNS, SASEGT. The DNA for the CDR3 is TGTGCCAGCAGAGAAGCCGGGACCTATGGCTACACCTTC. Its protein is CASREAGTYGYTF.